Detailed here is one T cell receptor (beta chain). Its antigen is still unknown. TCRdb's table, derived via immunoSEQ multiplex PCR, lists solely in-frame clones and lacks some. Of approximately 240,000 clones in the sample, about 89% were seen once. The data were obtained in a study of cytomegalovirus exposure and HLA in healthy donors. The study, taken as a whole, reports: Rarity marked most TCR sequences, yet some public TCRs occurred in many donors.

V gave up 2 bases and J gave up 10 bases, with 24 bases separating them. Germline CDR1 reads MNHNY; CDR2 reads SVGAGI (reference sequence). This CDR3 has 16 amino acids. The donors were part of the validation cohort, which consisted of roughly 120 subjects and was separate from the first cohort of about 650 subjects. V usage is TRBV6-6 and J usage is TRBJ2-7; maybe TRBD1 (5 bases). The specimen sequenced was PBMCs. This clonotype originated in a woman younger than 30 in good health and CMV-seronegative. CDR3 amino acids: CASSYLSISDRSLQYF. CDR3 DNA: TGTGCCAGCAGTTACCTATCAATTTCAGACAGATCGTTACAGTACTTC.